What follows are 3 T cell receptor beta chains derived from one specimen sequenced in a study of T cells after yellow fever vaccination. TCRdb recomputed calls from the 5' RACE reads with MiXCR, one row per CDR3 protein. The table includes 80,000 to 100,000 distinct CDR3 sequences, roughly 9% detected once. Sequenced here: CD8+ T cells not binding an NS4B(214-222) dextramer, sorted from PBMCs, sampled around 15 days after the first yellow fever vaccination. Receptors originate from a man aged 18 to 30 who received the YFV17D yellow fever vaccine.

V usage is TRBV7-9 and J usage is TRBJ1-5, with D hard to call. V dropped 1 base and J dropped 7 bases, with 11 bases sitting between them. The CDR3 contains 14 residues. CDR1 SEHNR and CDR2 FQNEAQ come from the germline V gene (reference sequence). CDR3 residues: CASSLEGNHQPQHF. In DNA form, the CDR3 reads TGTGCCAGCAGCTTAGAAGGGAACCACCAGCCCCAGCATTTT.

J is TRBJ1-4 and V is TRBV7-9; 8 nucleotides line up with TRBD1. V trimming: 5 bases; J trimming: 2 bases; junction bases outside the gene matches: 10. Germline CDR1 reads SEHNR; CDR2 reads FQNEAQ (reference sequence). This CDR3 contains 17 residues. CDR3 sequence reads: CASSKTGARVTNEKLFF. DNA for the CDR3: TGTGCCAGCAGCAAGACAGGGGCCCGTGTTACTAATGAAAAACTGTTTTTT.

The chain combines TRBV13 with TRBJ1-1; D is unresolved. Trimming took off 3 bases at V and 1 base at J, with 12 bases between the two ends. The germline CDR1 and CDR2 sequences are PRHDT and FYEKMQ (reference sequence). CDR3 size: 15 residues. The CDR3 loop reads CASSFRRYPNTEAFF. The CDR3 DNA sequence: TGTGCCAGCAGCTTTAGGAGATACCCGAACACTGAAGCTTTCTTT.